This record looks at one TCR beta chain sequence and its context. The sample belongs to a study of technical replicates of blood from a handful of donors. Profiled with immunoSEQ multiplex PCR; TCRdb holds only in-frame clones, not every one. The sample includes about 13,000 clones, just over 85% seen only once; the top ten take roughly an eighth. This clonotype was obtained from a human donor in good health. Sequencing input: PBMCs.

The CDR3 loop reads CASSLSRWGLQNTEAFF. CDR3 DNA: TGTGCCAGCAGTTTAAGCAGATGGGGACTGCAGAACACTGAAGCTTTCTTT. The chain carries TRBV28 and TRBJ1-1; possibly TRBD1 for D (5 bases). From germline, CDR1 is MDHEN and CDR2 SYDVKM. The CDR3 is made up of 17 amino acids. V was pared by 2 bases and J by 1 base, with 17 bases between. The full variable domain, with the rest looked up from reference TRBV28 and TRBJ1-1, is DVKVTQSSRYLVKRTGEKVFLECVQDMDHENMFWYRQDPGLGLRLIYFSYDVKMKEKGDIPEGYSVSREKKERFSLILESASTNQTSMYLCASSLSRWGLQNTEAFFGQGTRLTVV.